The TCR beta chain under discussion was sequenced for a study of CD8+CD57+ T cells in acquired aplastic anemia (dated by TCRdb to the late 2010s). Notes on the research overall: On average, sorted CD4+ and CD8+ cells yielded around 3.5 ug of extracted DNA, with a range of about 0.17 to 27.4 ug. CD8+CD57+ expansion was defined as a frequency above the mean frequency observed in healthy subjects. Results the study describes overall, beyond this receptor: Around 27 CD8+ CDR3 sequences were found to be shared between patients and controls, but these sequences appeared to be highly expressed in patients and within the immunodominant clones of the patients. CD8+ Simpson's diversity did not differ significantly between patients and healthy controls (P=0.060).

About this clonotype itself: What antigen it recognizes has not been identified. No clone much larger than this one lies a single base away; base qualities are absent.

The CDR3 numbers 16 residues from cysteine through phenylalanine. The sequence is cut down to CDR3 DNA, 48 bases in frame from base 1. Trimming removed 9 bases from V and 6 bases from J, leaving 26 bases between the germline ends. The germline V gene specifies KGHDR as CDR1 and SFDVKD as CDR2. Flow cytometry had shown CD8+CD57+ cell expansion in the patients selected for sequencing. Every patient had severe acquired aplastic anemia, diagnosed using the International Study of Aplastic Anemia and Agranulocytosis and Camitta criteria. No patient had received any therapy when blood was sampled. The study deep-sequenced TCR repertoires of sorted CD4+ and CD8+ blood T cells from severe aplastic anemia patients and healthy subjects. In the USA, patient enrollment took place under clinicaltrials.gov protocols 00001620, 01623167, 00001397, 00071045, 00081523 and 00961064. Ficoll-Paque density gradient centrifugation was used to isolate peripheral blood mononuclear cells. Before DNA was extracted, CD4+ and CD8+ T cells were sorted using either FACS or magnetic beads.

TCR beta VDJ combination and CDR3 sequence profiling used genomic DNA as the template. TCR repertoire sequencing was run on an Illumina HiSeq 2000. From the authors' description of their analysis: TRBV/TRBJ rearrangement plots, CDR3 size and DJ length profiles, and Simpson's diversity index were used to evaluate the repertoires. The most abundant DNA sequence in the deep sequencing data was defined as the immunodominant clone. CDR3 amino acid sequences were screened for sharing across subjects and compared with published repertoires and the VDJdb database. TCRdb reran the public reads through fastp at Q25 and MiXCR, keeping productive beta chains. Rows are combined by CDR3 protein, so each entry shows the most common genes and DNA. The V and J calls follow TCRdb's processing rather than the paper's. This sample comprises 210,000 or so distinct CDR3 sequences, approximately 51% of them detected only once. The ten largest clones add up to just under 20% of the sample.

This TCR came from a human donor with aplastic anemia. Sequencing was done on a sample of sorted CD4+, CD8+, or CD8+CD57+ T cells (not recorded which) from PBMCs. The chain uses TRBV24-1 and TRBJ2-7; the D segment may tentatively be TRBD1 or TRBD2, each giving 6 matched bases. The CDR3 loop reads CATPTSRDTPRSEQYF. Read as DNA, the sequence is TGTGCCACCCCGACTTCGCGGGACACTCCGAGATCCGAGCAGTACTTC.